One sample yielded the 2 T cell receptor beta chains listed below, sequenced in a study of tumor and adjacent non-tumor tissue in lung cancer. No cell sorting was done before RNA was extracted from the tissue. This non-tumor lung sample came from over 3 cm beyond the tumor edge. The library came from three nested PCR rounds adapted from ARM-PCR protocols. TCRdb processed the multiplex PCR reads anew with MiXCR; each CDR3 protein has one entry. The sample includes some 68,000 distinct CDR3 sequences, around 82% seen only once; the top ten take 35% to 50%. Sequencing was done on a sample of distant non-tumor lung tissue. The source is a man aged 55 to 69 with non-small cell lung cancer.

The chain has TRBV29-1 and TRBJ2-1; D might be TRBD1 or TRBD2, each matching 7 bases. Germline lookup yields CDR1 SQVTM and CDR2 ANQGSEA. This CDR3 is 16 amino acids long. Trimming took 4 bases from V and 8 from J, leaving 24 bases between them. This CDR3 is CSVVEGGGGLGDEQFF. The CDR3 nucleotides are TGCAGCGTTGTGGAGGGAGGGGGCGGCTTAGGGGATGAGCAGTTCTTC.

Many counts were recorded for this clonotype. CDR3 sequence: CASSEAGEGINIQYF. DNA for the CDR3: TGTGCCAGCAGTGAAGCTGGAGAGGGGATCAACATTCAGTACTTC. This chain links TRBV6-1 with TRBJ2-4, with D tentatively TRBD1 or TRBD2 (5 bases each). The ends were cut back, 0 bases at V and 7 bases at J, with 13 bases in the middle. Per the germline V gene, CDR1 is MNHNS and CDR2 is SASEGT. This CDR3 is built from 15 residues.